This T cell receptor beta chain was sequenced for a study of Ad26.COV2.S vaccination and SARS-CoV-2 variants. Assay used: immunoSEQ multiplex PCR; TCRdb lists only in-frame clones, some missing. The table records 450,000 to 550,000 clones, 80% to 90% of them present only once. The treatment is: roughly 19 received Ad26.COV2.S at low or high dose, single or two shots; 5 received placebo; per-sample allocation not given. Sampling took place 63 days after the first vaccine or placebo injection. The CDR3 is 16 amino acids. Germline values: CDR1 SGHRS, CDR2 YFSETQ. V lost 5 bases, J lost 4 bases, and 18 bases lay in between.

This TCR derives from a person aged 18-65 years who received the Ad26.COV2.S COVID-19 vaccine or a placebo. The J gene is TRBJ2-2, the V gene TRBV5-1, with TRBD1 as a possible D gene (6 bases). The sample in question was peripheral blood, obtained in a trial of Ad26.COV2.S vaccine versus placebo. The CDR3 DNA sequence: TGCGCCAGCAGTCCGCCCAGGGGTGTGGGCACCGGGGAGCTGTTTTTT. Its translation: CASSPPRGVGTGELFF. The complete variable domain, with remaining parts taken from reference TRBV5-1 and TRBJ2-2, reads KAGVTQTPRYLIKTRGQQVTLSCSPISGHRSVSWYQQTPGQGLQFLFEYFSETQRNKGNFPGRFSGRQFSNSRSEMNVSTLELGDSALYLCASSPPRGVGTGELFFGEGSRLTVL.